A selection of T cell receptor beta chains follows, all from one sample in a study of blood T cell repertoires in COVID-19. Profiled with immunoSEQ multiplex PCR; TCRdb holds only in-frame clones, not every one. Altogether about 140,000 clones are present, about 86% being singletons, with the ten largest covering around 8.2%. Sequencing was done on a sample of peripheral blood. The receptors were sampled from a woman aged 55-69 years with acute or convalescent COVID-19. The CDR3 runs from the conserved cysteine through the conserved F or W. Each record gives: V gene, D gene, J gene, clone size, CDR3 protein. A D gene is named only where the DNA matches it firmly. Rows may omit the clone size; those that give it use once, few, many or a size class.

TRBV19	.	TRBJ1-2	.	CASTTQSRLHGYTF
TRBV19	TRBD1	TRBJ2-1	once	CASSLQGGYNEQFF
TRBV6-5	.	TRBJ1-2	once	CASRGQLTNYGYTF
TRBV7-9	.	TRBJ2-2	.	CASSLRIGAAPGELFF
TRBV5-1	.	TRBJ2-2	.	CASSLGDPLDSNTGELFF
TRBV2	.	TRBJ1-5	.	CASSEDSGSNQPQHF
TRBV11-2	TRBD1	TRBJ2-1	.	CASSYRDRDGDEQFF
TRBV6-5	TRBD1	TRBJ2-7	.	CASRRTGAEGYEQYF
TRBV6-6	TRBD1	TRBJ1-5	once	CASSSGTVSNQPQHF
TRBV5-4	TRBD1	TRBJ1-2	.	CASSTFQGANGYTF
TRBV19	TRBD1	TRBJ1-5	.	CASSSGQGNQPQHF
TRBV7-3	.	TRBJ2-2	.	CASSRTAANTGELFF
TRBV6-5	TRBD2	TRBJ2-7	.	CASNTLRRGGYEQYF
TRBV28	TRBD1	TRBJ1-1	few	CASLDRDLLEAFF
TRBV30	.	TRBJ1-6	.	CAWSVYRVANSPLHF
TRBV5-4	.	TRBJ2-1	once	CASSRPISGSYNEQFF
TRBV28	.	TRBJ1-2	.	CASSFGANYGYTF
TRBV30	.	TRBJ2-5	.	CAWSRGWETQYF
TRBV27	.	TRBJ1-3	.	CASSRGGSSGNTIYF
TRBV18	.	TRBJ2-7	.	CASSPTGAYEQYF
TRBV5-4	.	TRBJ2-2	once	CASSFSTTGPNTGELFF
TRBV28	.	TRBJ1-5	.	CASSPEEGNQPQHF
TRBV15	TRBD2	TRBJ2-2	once	CATSRDPSGTSNTGELFF
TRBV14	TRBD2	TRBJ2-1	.	CASSLGLVTTDEQFF
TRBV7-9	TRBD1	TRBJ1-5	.	CASSSTGGGQPQHF
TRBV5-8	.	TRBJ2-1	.	CASSLEGVYNEQFF
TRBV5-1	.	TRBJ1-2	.	CASSLASVAYGYTF
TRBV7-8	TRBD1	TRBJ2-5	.	CASSGWTGRKETQYF